This note documents a single TCR beta chain sequence. What it binds is unknown. This specimen belongs to a study of identical twins. Study conclusions and caveats: Invariant MAIT and iNKT cells may have partly biased zero-insertion analyses. Monozygotic twins shared more out-of-frame TCR alpha than recombination models predicted.

The trim removed 3 bases at V and 0 bases at J, leaving 15 bases unmatched. Germline V gene data show CDR1 as SQVTM and CDR2 as ANQGSEA. The CDR3 loop spans 19 amino acids. TCRdb ran MiXCR on the 5' RACE reads and lists one entry per CDR3 protein. The table has 750,000 to 950,000 distinct CDR3 sequences, 9% to 15% seen once. These same records also appear under a second study, on yellow fever vaccine responses in identical twins.

The rearrangement joins TRBV29-1 to TRBJ2-1; 9 nucleotides match TRBD2. Sequencing was carried out using PBMCs. This TCR derives from a woman between 18 and 29 years old in good health. CDR3 loop: CSVDVKKAGGDSSYNEQFF. The CDR3, as DNA: TGCAGCGTTGATGTTAAGAAAGCGGGAGGCGATAGCTCCTACAATGAGCAGTTCTTC.